A selection of T cell receptor beta chains follows, all from one sample in a study of CD8 T cells in Susac syndrome. One entry per CDR3 protein results from TCRdb running MiXCR on the immunoSEQ multiplex PCR reads. The profile shows around 95,000 distinct CDR3 sequences, about 95% of them singletons. Material: CD8+ T cells from PBMCs. The origin of the receptors is a human donor with Susac syndrome. The CDR3 runs from the conserved cysteine through the conserved F or W. D genes are given only for firm matches. For some rows the clone size is stated as once, few or many, or as a class when expanded; others skip it.

j_call d_call clone_size v_call cdr3_aa cdr3_nt
TRBJ1-1 TRBD1 NA TRBV20-1 CSASPTGDSTEAFF TGCAGTGCTAGCCCCACAGGGGACAGCACTGAAGCTTTCTTT
TRBJ2-7 TRBD1 NA TRBV9 CASSKGQGYEQYF TGTGCCAGCAGCAAAGGACAGGGCTACGAGCAGTACTTC
TRBJ2-1 TRBD2 NA TRBV11-2 CASRATSGGAVNEQFF TGTGCCAGCAGAGCTACTAGCGGGGGGGCCGTCAATGAGCAGTTCTTC
TRBJ1-1 NA NA TRBV7-2 CASSAQRNTEAFF TGTGCCAGCAGCGCACAGAGGAACACTGAAGCTTTCTTT
TRBJ2-7 NA NA TRBV7-9 CASSLEPLRSSYEQYF TGTGCCAGCAGCTTAGAACCCCTGCGGAGCTCCTACGAGCAGTACTTC
TRBJ2-5 NA NA TRBV5-1 CASSLKGIGETQYF TGCGCCAGCAGCTTGAAAGGGATTGGAGAGACCCAGTACTTC
TRBJ1-1 NA NA TRBV7-9 CASSPLRGTEAFF TGTGCCAGCAGCCCCCTCAGGGGCACTGAAGCTTTCTTT
TRBJ2-3 NA NA TRBV20-1 CSAPRDTQYF TGCAGTGCCCCACGGGATACGCAGTATTTT
TRBJ1-2 NA NA TRBV29-1 CSVEYGYTF TGCAGCGTTGAGTATGGCTACACCTTC
TRBJ1-5 TRBD1 once TRBV5-1 CASSLATGEQPQHF TGCGCCAGCAGCTTGGCGACAGGGGAACAGCCCCAGCATTTT
TRBJ2-7 NA NA TRBV20-1 CSAPSINYEQYF TGCAGTGCCCCGAGCATTAACTACGAGCAGTACTTC
TRBJ1-4 TRBD1 NA TRBV20-1 CSASGTGEKLFF TGCAGTGCTAGCGGGACAGGGGAAAAACTGTTTTTT
TRBJ1-1 TRBD1 NA TRBV9 CASSGTGLNTEAFF TGTGCCAGCAGCGGGACAGGGTTGAACACTGAAGCTTTCTTT
TRBJ1-1 NA NA TRBV9 CASGLGVTEAFF TGTGCCAGCGGTCTAGGGGTCACTGAAGCTTTCTTT
TRBJ1-4 TRBD1 NA TRBV20-1 CSARRPGQDSGKLFF TGCAGTGCTAGACGCCCGGGACAGGACAGTGGAAAACTGTTTTTT
TRBJ2-5 NA few TRBV12-3/TRBV12-4 CASSHGETQYF TGTGCCAGCAGTCACGGGGAGACCCAGTACTTC
TRBJ2-7 NA NA TRBV14 CASSQDGVFYEQYF TGTGCCAGCAGCCAGGACGGGGTTTTCTACGAGCAGTACTTC
TRBJ2-7 NA few TRBV7-9 CASSPNPGYEQYF TGTGCCAGCAGCCCGAATCCCGGCTACGAGCAGTACTTC
TRBJ2-6 TRBD1 NA TRBV7-6 CASSPTTGAGANVLTF TGTGCCAGCAGCCCCACGACAGGGGCTGGGGCCAACGTCCTGACTTTC
TRBJ1-2 NA once TRBV21-1 CASSPRTETNYGYTF TGTGCCAGCAGCCCCCGGACAGAAACTAACTATGGCTACACCTTC
TRBJ2-1 TRBD2 NA TRBV9 CASSVEAGVNEQFF TGTGCCAGCAGCGTAGAGGCGGGAGTCAATGAGCAGTTCTTC
TRBJ2-1 NA NA TRBV6-4 CATSRTANNEQFF TGTGCCACCTCCAGAACGGCGAACAATGAGCAGTTCTTC
TRBJ2-3 NA NA TRBV4-1 CASSQEAPGQLDTDTQYF TGCGCCAGCAGCCAAGAGGCACCAGGCCAGCTGGACACAGATACGCAGTATTTT
TRBJ2-1 NA NA TRBV14 CASTLIRALINEQFF TGTGCCAGCACCCTAATTAGAGCTCTTATCAATGAGCAGTTCTTC
TRBJ1-1 NA once TRBV15 CATSWPGQIPNTEAFF TGTGCCACCAGCTGGCCGGGACAAATCCCGAACACTGAAGCTTTCTTT
TRBJ1-4 NA NA TRBV6-1 CASGESGTGLNEKLFF TGTGCCAGCGGCGAGTCCGGGACGGGCCTTAATGAAAAACTGTTTTTT
TRBJ1-2 NA NA TRBV2 CASSESGYGYTF TGTGCCAGCAGTGAATCGGGCTATGGCTACACCTTC
TRBJ2-7 TRBD1 NA TRBV3-1 CASSQGDRAFYEQYF TGTGCCAGCAGCCAAGGGGACAGGGCATTCTACGAGCAGTACTTC
TRBJ2-7 TRBD2 NA TRBV9 CASSAGGTTYEQYF TGTGCCAGCAGCGCGGGGGGGACCACCTACGAGCAGTACTTC
TRBJ2-5 NA NA TRBV5-1 CASSWAHDGETQYF TGCGCCAGCAGCTGGGCCCATGACGGGGAGACCCAGTACTTC
TRBJ1-2 NA NA TRBV6-5 CASSYGENYGYTF TGTGCCAGCAGTTACGGGGAGAACTATGGCTACACCTTC
TRBJ1-6 NA NA TRBV20-1 CSASDSHNSPLHF TGCAGTGCTTCGGACAGTCATAATTCACCCCTCCACTTT
TRBJ2-5 TRBD1 NA TRBV28 CASSDDRGPRETQYF TGTGCCAGCAGTGACGACAGGGGGCCGAGGGAGACCCAGTACTTC
TRBJ2-7 NA NA TRBV3-1 CASSQVDEQYF TGTGCCAGCAGCCAAGTTGACGAGCAGTACTTC
TRBJ2-3 NA NA TRBV9 CASSVVPGVDTQYF TGTGCCAGCAGCGTAGTCCCGGGAGTAGATACGCAGTATTTT
TRBJ1-2 NA once TRBV6-5 CASSSTPNYGYTF TGTGCCAGCAGCTCGACCCCGAACTATGGCTACACCTTC
TRBJ1-5 NA NA TRBV6-5 CASSTSLIAPQHF TGTGCCAGCAGTACTTCCTTAATTGCGCCCCAGCATTTT
TRBJ1-5 NA NA TRBV7-9 CASSSGPPRGNQPQHF TGTGCCAGCAGCTCCGGACCGCCGAGGGGCAATCAGCCCCAGCATTTT
TRBJ2-7 NA NA TRBV5-1 CASSPGGISDEQYF TGCGCCAGCAGCCCCGGCGGAATATCAGACGAGCAGTACTTC
TRBJ2-7 NA NA TRBV7-2 CASSLLGLHSYEQYF TGTGCCAGCAGCTTATTGGGCTTGCACTCCTACGAGCAGTACTTC
TRBJ2-2 TRBD1 NA TRBV9 CASSVAGTGATGELFF TGTGCCAGCAGCGTCGCCGGGACAGGGGCCACCGGGGAGCTGTTTTTT
TRBJ2-2 NA NA TRBV2 CASSEDTGELFF TGTGCCAGCAGTGAGGACACCGGGGAGCTGTTTTTT
TRBJ2-4 NA NA TRBV6-1 CASREPQGRADIQYF TGTGCCAGCAGGGAACCACAGGGTCGGGCAGACATTCAGTACTTC
TRBJ2-5 TRBD2 NA TRBV20-1 CSAYRTSGGAPTQYF TGCAGTGCCTATAGGACTAGCGGGGGGGCGCCAACCCAGTACTTC
TRBJ2-7 TRBD1 once TRBV20-1 CSARWDRAPGSAYEQYF TGCAGTGCTAGATGGGACAGGGCCCCAGGATCCGCCTACGAGCAGTACTTC